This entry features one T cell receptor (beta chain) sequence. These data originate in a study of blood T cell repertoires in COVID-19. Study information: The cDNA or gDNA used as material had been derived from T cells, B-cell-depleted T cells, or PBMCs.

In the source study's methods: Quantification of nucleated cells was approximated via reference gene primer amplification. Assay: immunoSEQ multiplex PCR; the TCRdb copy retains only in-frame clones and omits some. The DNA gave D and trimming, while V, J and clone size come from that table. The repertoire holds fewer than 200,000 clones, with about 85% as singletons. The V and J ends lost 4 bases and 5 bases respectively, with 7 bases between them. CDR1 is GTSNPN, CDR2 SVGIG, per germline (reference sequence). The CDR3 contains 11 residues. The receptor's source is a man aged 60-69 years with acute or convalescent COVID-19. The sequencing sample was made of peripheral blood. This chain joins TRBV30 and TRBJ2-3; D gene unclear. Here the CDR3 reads CAWTRRDTQYF. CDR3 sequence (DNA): TGTGCCTGGACGAGGCGAGATACGCAGTATTTT. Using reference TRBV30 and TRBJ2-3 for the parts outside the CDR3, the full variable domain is SQTIHQWPATLVQPVGSPLSLECTVEGTSNPNLYWYRQAAGRGLQLLFYSVGIGQISSEVPQNLSASRPQDRQFILSSKKLLLSDSGFYLCAWTRRDTQYFGPGTRLTVL.